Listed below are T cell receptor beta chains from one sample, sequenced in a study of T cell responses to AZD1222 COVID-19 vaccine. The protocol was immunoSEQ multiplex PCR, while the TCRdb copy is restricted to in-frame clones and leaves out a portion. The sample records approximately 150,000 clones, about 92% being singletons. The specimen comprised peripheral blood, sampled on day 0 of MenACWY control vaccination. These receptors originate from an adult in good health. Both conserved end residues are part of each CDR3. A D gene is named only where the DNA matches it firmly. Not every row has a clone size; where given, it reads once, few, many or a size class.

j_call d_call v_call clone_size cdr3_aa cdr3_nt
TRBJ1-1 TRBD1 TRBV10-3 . CAISTGAVSLNTEAFF TGTGCCATCAGTACAGGGGCGGTGTCCCTGAACACTGAAGCTTTCTTT
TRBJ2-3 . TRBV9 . CASSAPTRSGTDTQYF TGTGCCAGCAGCGCACCGACTAGATCGGGCACAGATACGCAGTATTTT
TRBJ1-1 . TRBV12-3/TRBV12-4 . CASRDPKGAFF TGTGCCAGCAGGGACCCGAAAGGCGCTTTCTTT
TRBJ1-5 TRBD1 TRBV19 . CASSIHRDRNQPQHF TGTGCCAGTAGTATTCATCGGGACAGAAATCAGCCCCAGCATTTT
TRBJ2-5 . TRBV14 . CASSQGQTRQETQYF TGTGCCAGCAGCCAAGGGCAGACTCGGCAAGAGACCCAGTACTTC
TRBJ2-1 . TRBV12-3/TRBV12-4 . CASSFILGNEQFF TGTGCCAGCAGTTTCATCCTTGGAAATGAGCAGTTCTTC
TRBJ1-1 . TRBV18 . CASSPQNTEAFF TGTGCCAGCTCACCACAGAACACTGAAGCTTTCTTT
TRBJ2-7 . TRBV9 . CASSSEGDRFEQYF TGTGCCAGCAGCTCCGAGGGGGACCGCTTTGAGCAGTACTTC
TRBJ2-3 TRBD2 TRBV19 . CASNSPSLRSGAEDTQYF TGTGCCAGTAATTCCCCTAGTCTTAGGAGCGGGGCCGAGGATACGCAGTATTTT
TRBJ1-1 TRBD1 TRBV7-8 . CASSTRTGWTTFF TGTGCCAGCAGCACCCGGACAGGGTGGACTACTTTCTTT
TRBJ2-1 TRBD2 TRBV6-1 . CASSDTGGGVNEQFF TGTGCCAGCAGTGACACGGGAGGGGGGGTAAATGAGCAGTTCTTC
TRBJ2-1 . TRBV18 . CASSPTLGLLPGEQFF TGTGCCAGCTCACCAACATTAGGCCTCCTTCCTGGTGAGCAGTTCTTC
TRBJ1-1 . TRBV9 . CASSPRAWGTEAFF TGTGCCAGCAGCCCGCGCGCGTGGGGCACTGAAGCTTTCTTT
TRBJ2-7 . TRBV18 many CASSPPDGGSYEQYF TGTGCCAGCTCACCTCCTGACGGGGGATCCTACGAGCAGTACTTC
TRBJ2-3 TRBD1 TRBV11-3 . CASSHRDRKSDTQYF TGTGCCAGCAGCCACCGGGACAGAAAATCAGATACGCAGTATTTT
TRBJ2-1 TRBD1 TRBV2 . CASSDDRGSYNEQFF TGTGCCAGCAGTGACGACAGGGGTTCCTACAATGAGCAGTTCTTC
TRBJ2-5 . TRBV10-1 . CASSEQGQETQYF TGCGCCAGCAGTGAGCAGGGACAAGAGACCCAGTACTTC
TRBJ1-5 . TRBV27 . CASSGGRIRDSNQPQHF TGTGCCAGCAGCGGCGGCAGGATCCGGGACAGCAATCAGCCCCAGCATTTT
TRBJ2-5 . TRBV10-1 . CASSEKAGDQETQYF TGCGCCAGCAGTGAGAAGGCAGGGGACCAAGAGACCCAGTACTTC